This T cell receptor (beta chain) was recorded in a study of beta chain features in type 1 diabetes. Study-wide background: Age, gender, cell numbers and subset yield matched between patients and controls. Investigators examined approximately 110,000,000 sorted cells across all samples.

This clone was found a few times. Trimming at V came to 6 bases and at J to 6 bases, leaving 5 bases not matched to a gene. The germline V gene has CDR1 MDHEN and CDR2 SYDVKM. The CDR3 is made up of 14 amino acids. The sequenced template was cDNA made from the entire isolated RNA. The table came from immunoSEQ multiplex PCR; TCRdb's copy has only in-frame clones and leaves some out. Of about 400,000 clones in the sample, around an eighth are singletons; the top ten hold approximately 0.015%. V gene TRBV28 combines with J gene TRBJ2-1, with 10 bases fitting TRBD1. The sample consisted of naive CD4+ T cells from blood. This TCR derives from a man between 18 and 35 years old in good health. In nucleotides, the CDR3 is TGTGCCAGCAGGGGACAGGGGCCCTCCAATGAGCAGTTCTTC. Residues: CASRGQGPSNEQFF.